This T cell receptor beta chain was sequenced in a study of T cell repertoires in cytomegalovirus infection. Whole-study context: Public signatures in TCR beta pointed to CMV infection and matching HLA type. The study, taken as a whole, reports: Adding up the frequency of public TCR beta families identified people who carried CMV plus the relevant HLA. CMV-specific TCR beta clonotypes restricted by HLA-C dominated the ex vivo response.

This clonotype was detected ten times or more. The antigen remains unidentified. V was clipped by 1 base and J by 0 bases, with 7 bases between them. CDR1 SGHTA and CDR2 FQGTGA come from the germline V gene. The CDR3 is made up of 15 amino acids. TCRdb fed the reads into MiXCR, producing one record per CDR3 protein. This table holds 150,000 to 200,000 distinct CDR3 sequences, roughly an eighth found once. Sequenced sample: PBMCs. V usage is TRBV7-3 and J usage is TRBJ2-1; unclear D gene. This sequence was found in a human donor in good health (CMV status not recorded). Some clones in this sample may be carry-over from other donors' samples. CDR3 protein: CASSLKTASYNEQFF. The CDR3 DNA is TGTGCCAGCAGCTTAAAAACAGCCTCCTACAATGAGCAGTTCTTC.